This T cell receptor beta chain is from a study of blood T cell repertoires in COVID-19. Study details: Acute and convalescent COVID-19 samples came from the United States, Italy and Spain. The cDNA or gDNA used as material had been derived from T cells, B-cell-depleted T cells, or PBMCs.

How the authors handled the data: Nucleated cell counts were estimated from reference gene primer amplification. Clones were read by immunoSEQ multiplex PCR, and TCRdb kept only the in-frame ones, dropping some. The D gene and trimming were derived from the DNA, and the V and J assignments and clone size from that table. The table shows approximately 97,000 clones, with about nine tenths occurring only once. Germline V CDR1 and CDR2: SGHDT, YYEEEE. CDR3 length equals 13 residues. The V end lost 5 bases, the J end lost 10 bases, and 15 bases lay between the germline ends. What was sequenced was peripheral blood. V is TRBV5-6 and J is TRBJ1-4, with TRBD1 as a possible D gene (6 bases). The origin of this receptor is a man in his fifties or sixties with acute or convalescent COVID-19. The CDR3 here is CASSTLQTGKLFF. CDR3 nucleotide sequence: TGTGCCAGCAGTACTTTACAGACAGGAAAACTGTTTTTT.